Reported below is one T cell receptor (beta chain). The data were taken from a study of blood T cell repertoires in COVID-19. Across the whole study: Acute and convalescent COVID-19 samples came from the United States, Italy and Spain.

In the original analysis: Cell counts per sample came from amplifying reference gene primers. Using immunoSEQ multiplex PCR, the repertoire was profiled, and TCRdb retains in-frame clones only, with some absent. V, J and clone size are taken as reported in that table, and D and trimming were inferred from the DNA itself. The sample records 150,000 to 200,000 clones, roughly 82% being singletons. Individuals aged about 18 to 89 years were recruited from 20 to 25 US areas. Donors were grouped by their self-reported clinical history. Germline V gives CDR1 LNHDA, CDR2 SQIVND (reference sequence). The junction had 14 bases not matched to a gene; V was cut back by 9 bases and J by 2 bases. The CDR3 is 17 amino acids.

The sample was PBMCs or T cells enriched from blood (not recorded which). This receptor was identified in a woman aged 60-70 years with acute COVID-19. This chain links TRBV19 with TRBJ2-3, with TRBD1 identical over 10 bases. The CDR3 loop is CASHGYPGQGNTDTQYF. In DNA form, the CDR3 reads TGTGCCAGCCATGGCTACCCGGGACAGGGGAACACAGATACGCAGTATTTT.